This entry is about one TCR beta chain. In this sample, this clonotype turned up many times. Its antigen is still unknown. No qualities accompany the bases; no much larger clone lies one base away. From the cysteine through the phenylalanine, the CDR3 covers 14 amino acids. CDR3 DNA is the only sequence kept; it has 42 bases, read in frame from the first base. Trimming takes 7 bases off V and 5 bases off J; junction bases not matched to a gene: 7. CDR1 and CDR2 (LGHNT, FRNRAP) derive from the germline V gene. Receptor libraries were prepared by 5' RACE. Sequencing was performed on a NextSeq 500. To correct for sequencing error and PCR bias, the TCR library protocol tagged individual cDNA molecules with unique molecular identifiers. Both TCR alpha and beta chains were sequenced, and tight co-correlation was observed between alpha and beta sequence abundances in each sample. In the source study's methods: Decombinator V4 was used to perform V gene, J gene and CDR3 annotation of TCR sequences. Expanded TCRs were defined as changing significantly between any two time points under a Poisson model with p below 0.0001. TCR abundances were normalised to the total number of TCRs sequenced per sample and were expressed as counts per million. MAIT TCRs were defined by TRAV1-2 paired with TRAJ12, TRAJ20 or TRAJ33, and iNKT TCRs by TRAV10 paired with TRAJ18. A search of VDJdb, accessed on 1 November 2021, was run for TCRs annotated to CMV, EBV and SARS-CoV-2, with TCRs annotated for multiple antigens excluded. Through fastp at Q25 and MiXCR, TCRdb rebuilt clones from the public reads, retaining in-frame beta chains. Every entry covers one CDR3 protein and lists the most common genes and DNA from its rows. The V and J calls follow TCRdb's processing rather than the paper's. The sample data list about 15,000 distinct CDR3 sequences, and around 6.1% of these were observed just once. The ten top clones hold about 6.4% of the sample.

The sample comes from a study of early T cells in non-severe SARS-CoV-2 infection listed by TCRdb under 2021. With regard to the full study: Because TCR sequencing relied on bulk RNA taken from unsorted whole blood, pairing of alpha and beta chains was not possible. Overall study results and their limits: Matching against VDJdb was skewed toward anti-spike CD8 responses, likely underestimated virus-specific expansions, and missed private and CD4 specificities.

This was a case-control study nested in a cohort of healthcare workers in London, UK, who had nasopharyngeal swab PCR tests and blood samples taken every week. Between 23 and 31 March 2020, the week of the UK lockdown, healthcare workers were enrolled and then followed up weekly for as long as 16 weeks. The chain links TRBV12-5 with TRBJ1-1, with 10 bases in between that match TRBD1. The sequence was collected from an adult who was a healthcare worker with PCR-confirmed SARS-CoV-2 infection or an uninfected control (not recorded which). The sequencing here drew on whole blood, taken at baseline. The sequence in DNA is TGTGCTAGTGCCAGGACAGGGGGAGGGACTGAAGCTTTCTTT. Translated, it gives CASARTGGGTEAFF. With the portions outside the CDR3 filled from the reference TRBV12-5 and TRBJ1-1 genes, the complete variable region becomes DARVTQTPRHKVTEMGQEVTMRCQPILGHNTVFWYRQTMMQGLELLAYFRNRAPLDDSGMPKDRFSAEMPDATLATLKIQPSEPRDSAVYFCASARTGGGTEAFFGQGTRLTVV.